The next 18 T cell receptor beta chains were all read from a single sample in a study of CD8 T cells in ankylosing spondylitis. Study observations and caveats: Seven to nine highly homologous variants made up a TCR beta motif, and this motif appeared characteristic of ankylosing spondylitis blood.

TCRdb reprocessed the 5' RACE reads via MiXCR and lists one record per CDR3 protein. The top ten clones hold about 1% of a sample with about 450,000 distinct CDR3 sequences, roughly 26% of them seen once. No antigens are known for them. Sequenced sample: blood, either unsorted or a sorted T cell fraction (not recorded which). The source of these receptors is a male donor with ankylosing spondylitis.

The chain employs TRBV7-2 and TRBJ2-2; D ambiguous. The V gene's germline CDR1 is SGHTA and CDR2 FQGNSA. The CDR3 has 15 residues. Between the trimmed V and J ends, which lost 1 base and 1 base, there was a span of 7 bases. CDR3 sequence: CASSLESGNTGELFF. DNA for the CDR3: TGTGCCAGCAGCTTAGAGTCAGGGAACACCGGGGAGCTGTTTTTT.

The chain is built from TRBV27 and TRBJ2-5; 9 bases match TRBD2. CDR3 length: 16 residues. The germline V gene encodes CDR1 MNHEY and CDR2 SMNVEV (reference sequence). J was trimmed by 5 bases and V by 5 bases; bases with no gene match: 12. CDR3 amino acids: CASSPFAGGPGETQYF. The CDR3 nucleotides read TGTGCCAGCAGTCCCTTTGCGGGAGGGCCAGGGGAGACCCAGTACTTC.

This chain links TRBV3-1 with TRBJ2-5; D perhaps matches TRBD2 (5 bases). V lost 2 bases to trimming and J lost 4 bases, with 11 bases between them. The CDR3 totals 14 residues. CDR1 LGHDT and CDR2 YNNKEL come from the germline V gene (reference sequence). The CDR3, as DNA: TGTGCCAGCAGCCAATGGGAGTTGGGAGAGACCCAGTACTTC. It encodes CASSQWELGETQYF.

This clonotype has only a few counts. The V and J genes are TRBV5-1 and TRBJ2-3; 10 bases fit TRBD2. The CDR3 has 16 residues. After removal of 4 bases from V and 1 base from J, the junction contained 6 bases not matched to a gene. Germline V gene sequence: CDR1 SGHRS, CDR2 YFSETQ. The CDR3 DNA reads as TGCGCCAGCAGCACCCCCGGGACTAGCGGCACAGATACGCAGTATTTT. Translation gives CASSTPGTSGTDTQYF.

In this sample, this clonotype turned up a few times. This chain connects TRBV6-1 to TRBJ1-2; 11 bases line up with TRBD1. This CDR3 has 15 residues. Germline-derived CDR1 and CDR2 are MNHNS and SASEGT. V lost 8 bases and J lost 5; bases outside the gene matches: 10. CDR3 loop: CASGTGGAPQYGYTF. The CDR3 bases are TGTGCCAGCGGGACAGGGGGAGCACCTCAGTATGGCTACACCTTC.

The rearrangement links TRBV5-6 to TRBJ2-1, with 10 bases lining up with TRBD1. The CDR3 contains 15 residues. Germline V CDR1 and CDR2: SGHDT, YYEEEE. Unmatched junction bases numbered 6, after V lost 3 bases and J lost 6 bases. The DNA for the CDR3 is TGTGCCAGCAGCTATGACAGGGGGCCCAGCAATGAGCAGTTCTTC. Protein sequence: CASSYDRGPSNEQFF.

This chain links TRBV5-1 with TRBJ1-1; possible D gene TRBD1, 5 bases. The CDR3 covers 15 residues. The ends were cut back, 1 base at V and 3 bases at J, with 13 bases in the middle. Germline-derived CDR1 and CDR2 are SGHRS and YFSETQ. As DNA, the CDR3 is TGCGCCAGCAGCTTGTGGGCAGGGACGGACACTGAAGCTTTCTTT. This sequence encodes CASSLWAGTDTEAFF.

The chain links TRBV3-1 to TRBJ2-1, with a possible D match to TRBD1 (6 bases). Trimming took 1 base from V and 9 from J, leaving 10 bases between them. Per the germline V gene, CDR1 is LGHDT and CDR2 is YNNKEL (reference sequence). CDR3 length: 13 residues. The CDR3 loop reads CASSQVEGVEQFF. CDR3 nucleotide sequence: TGTGCCAGCAGCCAAGTCGAGGGGGTTGAGCAGTTCTTC.

This sequence joins TRBV12-3 or TRBV12-4 and TRBJ2-3, with D possibly being TRBD2 (6 bases). V gave up 7 bases and J gave up 2 bases, with 19 bases separating them. The CDR3 runs to 16 residues. For the CDR3, the DNA is TGTGCCAGCACCAGTGGTGCTAGCGATTACACAGATACGCAGTATTTT. As protein: CASTSGASDYTDTQYF.

This clonotype was counted once. This chain joins TRBV5-5 and TRBJ2-5, with D perhaps TRBD1 (5 bases). The germline V and J ends were trimmed by 0 bases and 6 bases, with 15 bases remaining between them. This CDR3 has 15 residues. From germline, CDR1 is SGHKS and CDR2 YYEKEE (reference sequence). Written as DNA, the CDR3 is TGTGCCAGCAGCTTGGTTCCCAGGGATGAAAAGACCCAGTACTTC. This codes for CASSLVPRDEKTQYF.

This clonotype occurred a few times. V and J are TRBV14 and TRBJ1-1; tentative D call: TRBD1 (6 bases). CDR1 and CDR2 from the germline V gene are SGHDN and FVKESK. This CDR3 is 12 amino acids long. Trimming took 5 bases from V and 5 from J, leaving 9 bases between them. The CDR3 region has the DNA TGTGCCAGCAGCGGGGGGCGGACTGAAGCTTTCTTT. This encodes CASSGGRTEAFF.

The J gene is TRBJ1-1, the V gene TRBV5-1; D is unresolved. CDR1 SGHRS and CDR2 YFSETQ come from the germline V gene. V dropped 4 bases and J dropped 4 bases, with 11 bases sitting between them. There are 13 residues in the CDR3. The CDR3, as DNA: TGCGCCAGCAGCGCGGGATTGGGCACTGAAGCTTTCTTT. Translated: CASSAGLGTEAFF.

This clonotype was recorded many times. The J gene is TRBJ2-5, the V gene TRBV11-2; tentative D call: TRBD2 (6 bases). CDR1 and CDR2 (germline): SGHAT, FQNNGV. This CDR3 has 12 amino acids. Trimming took 5 bases from V and 4 from J, leaving 8 bases between them. CDR3 in DNA: TGTGCCAGCAGCCCGCGGGGAGAGACCCAGTACTTC. Residues: CASSPRGETQYF.

In this sample, this clonotype turned up a few times. For the CDR3, the DNA is TGTGCCAGCAGCTTATTGGGACTAGAATTGGGCGGGGAGCTGTTTTTT. Its translation: CASSLLGLELGGELFF. The J gene is TRBJ2-2, the V gene TRBV7-8, with 8 nucleotides matching TRBD2. CDR1 SGHVS and CDR2 FQNEAQ come from the germline V gene. The CDR3 spans 16 residues. Trimming removed 2 bases from V and 7 bases from J; junction bases left unmatched: 9.

This clonotype was detected only a few times. V and J are TRBV12-3 or TRBV12-4 and TRBJ1-2, with D maybe TRBD1 (6 bases). V was pared by 5 bases and J by 6 bases, with 16 bases between. The CDR3 is 14 amino acids. In DNA form, the CDR3 reads TGTGCCAGCAGTCTCTATAGGGGGAGGGATGGCTACACCTTC. It is translated as CASSLYRGRDGYTF.

For the CDR3, the DNA is TGCAGTGCTAGAGTTGACAGTTTCTCGCAGTATTTT. Translation gives CSARVDSFSQYF. The rearrangement uses TRBV20-1 and TRBJ2-3; tentative D call: TRBD1 (5 bases). Trimming removed 1 base at V and 10 bases at J, with 12 bases between. The CDR3 extends over 12 amino acids. Germline V gene data show CDR1 as DFQATT and CDR2 as SNEGSKA (reference sequence).

CDR3 nucleotide sequence: TGTGCCAGCAGCTTGGAGGGGAGGGGCACTACTGAAGCTTTCTTT. Translation gives CASSLEGRGTTEAFF. The chain recombines TRBV5-5 with TRBJ1-1, with TRBD1 as a possible D gene (5 bases). The V end lost 0 bases, the J end lost 5 bases, and 14 bases lay between the germline ends. Germline loops: CDR1 SGHKS, CDR2 YYEKEE (reference sequence). The CDR3 has 15 amino acids.

This clonotype was recorded a few times. This chain joins TRBV24-1 and TRBJ2-5; possibly TRBD1 for D (7 bases). Looked up from germline, CDR1 is KGHDR and CDR2 is SFDVKD. The ends were cut back, 9 bases at V and 0 bases at J, with 10 bases in the middle. This CDR3 contains 13 residues. The CDR3, as DNA: TGTGCCACCCGCAGGGGGGACCAAGAGACCCAGTACTTC. Amino acids: CATRRGDQETQYF.